This is a list of T cell receptor beta chains from one sample in a study of T-cell reconstitution after alpha-beta-depleted transplantation in children. MiXCR, run by TCRdb on the PCR reads, gives a single entry per CDR3 protein. Of a few hundred thousand distinct CDR3 sequences listed, around 12% are singletons. The sample in question was PBMCs from the stem cell graft donor, obtained from the stem cell graft. These receptors were taken from a human donor who donated a stem cell graft to a child with combined immunodeficiency. Each CDR3 is given with its conserved first and last residue. D genes are given only for firm matches. Size is omitted from some rows. Given values are once, few, many or a class for expanded clones.

TRBD2	TRBV7-2	many	TRBJ2-3	CASSLSSGATDTQYF	TGTGCCAGCAGCTTGTCTAGCGGGGCCACAGATACGCAGTATTTT
-	TRBV12-5	few	TRBJ1-5	CASGFPLRGSNQPQHF	TGTGCTAGTGGTTTTCCCTTACGGGGAAGCAATCAGCCCCAGCATTTT
TRBD1	TRBV2	many	TRBJ2-5	CASKEGRGQGETQYF	TGTGCCAGCAAAGAAGGCAGGGGGCAAGGAGAGACCCAGTACTTC
TRBD2	TRBV6-5	few	TRBJ2-1	CASSYSGRAGEQFF	TGTGCCAGCAGTTACAGCGGGAGGGCGGGGGAGCAGTTCTTC
TRBD1	TRBV20-1	-	TRBJ2-7	CSAYTPGTGYEQYF	TGCAGTGCTTACACCCCCGGGACAGGGTATGAGCAGTACTTC
-	TRBV2	few	TRBJ2-3	CASSELGTDTQYF	TGTGCCAGCAGTGAATTGGGCACAGATACGCAGTATTTT
-	TRBV11-1	-	TRBJ2-1	CASSQVSTNEQFF	TGTGCCAGCAGTCAGGTATCGACGAATGAGCAGTTCTTC
-	TRBV4-2	-	TRBJ2-7	CASSQEDTSSYEQYF	TGTGCCAGCAGCCAAGAGGACACCAGCTCCTACGAGCAGTACTTC
-	TRBV12-3/TRBV12-4	few	TRBJ1-4	CASSLGLGKLFF	TGTGCCAGCAGTTTAGGTTTGGGAAAACTGTTTTTT
-	TRBV28	-	TRBJ2-2	CASIPSGLGAGELFF	TGTGCCAGCATCCCTTCCGGACTGGGGGCCGGGGAGCTGTTTTTT